This TCR beta chain was sequenced in a study of blood T cell repertoires in COVID-19. Only in-frame clones appear in the TCRdb table, and some are missing; sequencing was by immunoSEQ multiplex PCR. The data show just over 90,000 clones, roughly 85% seen once. This CDR3 has 16 amino acids. Trimming took 2 bases from V and 0 from J, leaving 13 bases between them. Germline CDR1 and CDR2: SGHRS and YFSETQ. This clonotype originated in a human donor in a cohort sampled during active COVID-19. The J gene is TRBJ2-3, the V gene TRBV5-1, with a possible D match to TRBD2 (5 bases). The sequenced sample was peripheral blood. The CDR3 sequence: CASSFKRSSSTDTQYF. The CDR3 DNA is TGCGCCAGCAGCTTCAAGCGGTCTTCTAGCACAGATACGCAGTATTTT.